The T cell receptor beta chain under discussion was sequenced for a study of immune cell composition in non-small cell lung cancer. V lost 5 bases and J 0 bases, leaving 14 bases between the germline ends. Looked up from germline, CDR1 is SGHTA and CDR2 is FQGNSA. The CDR3 consists of 16 residues. Points from the study as a whole: Squamous lung tumours showed higher top 10 clone scores and clonality than adenocarcinomas. In adenocarcinoma, maximal tumour-associated clone frequency tracked TIL tumour reactivity.

Only in-frame clones appear in the TCRdb table, and some are missing; sequencing was by immunoSEQ multiplex PCR. The data hold 9,500 to 10,000 clones, with about two thirds observed a single time. This clone was found once. Its antigen is currently unknown. The TCR sequence derives from a human donor with non-small cell lung cancer. This rearrangement joins TRBV7-2 to TRBJ1-3; possibly TRBD1 for D (5 bases). Sample: lung tumor tissue. The CDR3 reads CASSPRTSFSGNTIYF. CDR3 nucleotide sequence: TGTGCCAGCAGCCCAAGGACAAGCTTCTCTGGAAACACCATATATTTT.